The 23 T cell receptor beta chains reported below all come from one sample, sequenced in a study of Tregs in tolerant kidney transplant recipients (dated by TCRdb to about 2019). The time point tag for this specimen amounts to: blood sample drawn before combined kidney and bone marrow transplant. The receptor library was made with the immunoSEQ multiplex PCR assay. As stored in TCRdb, this immuneACCESS dataset retains in-frame rearrangements with V and J assigned. A fraction of the clones does not appear; measured against another copy, unresolved V genes explain less than half of the discrepancy, and the remainder lacks a known reason. This sample comprises roughly 80,000 clones, roughly 90% of them detected only once. The biggest ten clones account for approximately 0.37% of the sample. The sample here was Tregs from blood, taken before the transplant. The source of these receptors is a human donor who received a combined kidney and bone marrow transplant.

This sequence joins TRBV11-3 and TRBJ2-1; D gene ambiguous. CDR3 size: 11 residues. V lost 1 base, J lost 7 bases, and 2 bases lay in between. Germline values: CDR1 SGHNT, CDR2 YENEEA. The CDR3 sequence: CASSLGNEQFF. CDR3 DNA sequence: TGTGCCAGCAGCTTAGGTAATGAGCAGTTCTTC.

Written as DNA, the CDR3 is TGTGCCAGCAGTGTCGGACTAGCGGAATCCGATACGCAGTATTTT. This sequence encodes CASSVGLAESDTQYF. This chain uses TRBV2 with TRBJ2-3; 10 positions agree with TRBD2. With 4 bases clipped from V and 6 bases from J, the junction kept 7 bases outside the gene matches. Germline CDR1 SNHLY, CDR2 FYNNEI. The CDR3 runs 15 residues.

CDR3 nucleotides: TGTGCCAGCAGCTTAACGGGGATCACAGATACGCAGTATTTT. Translated, it gives CASSLTGITDTQYF. This chain uses TRBV7-3 with TRBJ2-3; D ambiguous. Deletions cut 0 bases from V and 2 bases from J, with 6 bases between. There are 14 residues in the CDR3. Germline V gene data show CDR1 as SGHTA and CDR2 as FQGTGA.

The chain uses TRBV6-1 and TRBJ1-5; D call uncertain. Germline loops: CDR1 MNHNS, CDR2 SASEGT. V was shortened by 5 bases and J by 4 bases, with 6 bases between the two germline ends. The CDR3 runs to 12 residues. CDR3 coding DNA: TGTGCCAGCAGTTTCCCTAATCAGCCCCAGCATTTT. This sequence encodes CASSFPNQPQHF.

The chain employs TRBV28 and TRBJ2-7; no firm D call. Germline V gives CDR1 MDHEN, CDR2 SYDVKM. The CDR3 is 11 amino acids. V dropped 8 bases and J dropped 3 bases, with 8 bases sitting between them. The CDR3 spells CASGRIYEQYF. The CDR3 DNA is TGTGCCAGCGGACGTATCTACGAGCAGTACTTC.

The chain joins TRBV27 to TRBJ2-7; 9 positions match TRBD1. This CDR3 region has 13 residues. CDR1 is MNHEY and CDR2 is SMNVEV in the germline V gene (reference sequence). J was trimmed by 5 bases and V by 5 bases; bases with no gene match: 4. CDR3 DNA sequence: TGTGCCAGCAGTGGGACAGGGCCCAACGAGCAGTACTTC. Encoded protein: CASSGTGPNEQYF.

V and J are TRBV5-1 and TRBJ2-1; TRBD2 matches 7 bases. This CDR3 is built from 14 residues. J gave up 7 bases and V 4 bases, and 8 bases lay outside the gene matches. Looked up from germline, CDR1 is SGHRS and CDR2 is YFSETQ. The CDR3 DNA reads as TGCGCCAGCAGCCCACCGGGACTAAGGAATGAGCAGTTCTTC. Encoded protein: CASSPPGLRNEQFF.

This rearrangement joins TRBV19 to TRBJ1-4, with no clear D. The V end lost 7 bases, the J end lost 8 bases, and 20 bases lay between the germline ends. Per germline, CDR1 LNHDA and CDR2 SQIVND (reference sequence). CDR3 size: 15 residues. CDR3 in amino acids: CASTSLTYAREKLFF. CDR3 bases: TGTGCCAGTACTTCCTTAACCTACGCACGGGAAAAACTGTTTTTT.

This rearrangement joins TRBV7-9 to TRBJ2-3; D gene ambiguous. The CDR3 spans 15 residues. Trimming left V 5 bases short and J 1 base short, with 13 bases between. Germline V gene data show CDR1 as SEHNR and CDR2 as FQNEAQ (reference sequence). The chain's CDR3 is CASSPRLDGTDTQYF. CDR3 DNA: TGTGCCAGCAGCCCAAGACTGGATGGCACAGATACGCAGTATTTT.

The genes are TRBV7-2 and TRBJ1-2, with 7 positions matching TRBD1. This CDR3 contains 14 residues. V gave up 3 bases and J gave up 4 bases; unmatched junction bases: 5. The germline V gene encodes CDR1 SGHTA and CDR2 FQGNSA. CDR3 loop: CASSLGQTFYGYTF. The CDR3 nucleotides read TGTGCCAGCAGCTTGGGACAGACCTTCTATGGCTACACCTTC. The whole variable domain, filled in from reference TRBV7-2 and TRBJ1-2, reads GAGVSQSPSNKVTEKGKDVELRCDPISGHTALYWYRQSLGQGLEFLIYFQGNSAPDKSGLPSDRFSAERTGGSVSTLTIQRTQQEDSAVYLCASSLGQTFYGYTFGSGTRLTVV.

The sample holds a few counts of this clone. This chain uses TRBV9 with TRBJ1-2, with a tentative D call TRBD1 (5 bases). This CDR3 is 11 amino acids long. V lost 5 bases to trimming and J lost 6 bases, with 8 bases between them. Per germline, CDR1 SGDLS and CDR2 YYNGEE. CDR3 amino acids: CASRQGDGYTF. CDR3 in DNA: TGTGCCAGCAGGCAGGGTGATGGCTACACCTTC.

The V gene is TRBV18, the J gene TRBJ1-1; 7 bases agree with TRBD1. The CDR3 is made up of 14 amino acids. Unmatched junction bases numbered 6, after V lost 6 bases and J lost 2 bases. Germline V lookup: CDR1 KGHSH, CDR2 LQKENI. The CDR3 bases are TGTGCCAGCTCGATGGGACAGACAAACACTGAAGCTTTCTTT. It codes for CASSMGQTNTEAFF.

This clone was counted once. This chain links TRBV7-9 with TRBJ2-2, with 10 bases fitting TRBD2. CDR3 size: 16 residues. The V gene's germline CDR1 is SEHNR and CDR2 FQNEAQ (reference sequence). V lost 4 bases to trimming and J lost 3 bases; unmatched junction nucleotides: 5. CDR3 DNA: TGTGCCAGCAGCTCTCAAGCGGGAGGGCACACCGGGGAGCTGTTTTTT. Its protein is CASSSQAGGHTGELFF.

CDR3 protein: CASSEETQYF. The DNA for the CDR3 is TGTGCCAGCAGCGAGGAGACCCAGTACTTC. The chain couples TRBV28 to TRBJ2-5; D is unresolved. Trimming cost V 6 bases and J 5 bases, with 4 bases left between them. CDR1 and CDR2 (germline): MDHEN, SYDVKM. This CDR3 comprises 10 residues.

This chain links TRBV6-5 with TRBJ2-5; D is possibly TRBD1 or TRBD2 (5 bases each). CDR1 and CDR2 from the germline V gene are MNHEY and SVGAGI. This CDR3 comprises 13 residues. V gave up 4 bases and J gave up 3 bases, with 9 bases separating them. CDR3 DNA: TGTGCCAGCAGTTCTCGGGGCAAAGAGACCCAGTACTTC. Translation gives CASSSRGKETQYF.

This rearrangement joins TRBV10-2 to TRBJ2-3, with TRBD2 matching 7 bases. V dropped 6 bases and J dropped 5; count of bases not matched to a gene: 11. This CDR3 region has 15 residues. The germline V gene has CDR1 WSHSY and CDR2 SAAADI. Here the CDR3 reads CASRALLARRDTQYF. DNA of the CDR3: TGCGCCAGCAGGGCGCTACTAGCGAGACGAGATACGCAGTATTTT.

The CDR3 loop is CASNPGQGMNTEAFF. DNA for the CDR3: TGCGCCAGCAACCCGGGACAGGGTATGAACACTGAAGCTTTCTTT. The chain is built from TRBV5-1 and TRBJ1-1, with 9 nucleotides matching TRBD1. The CDR3 contains 15 residues. CDR1 and CDR2 (germline): SGHRS, YFSETQ. The V gene end was trimmed by 6 bases and the J gene end by 0 bases; junction bases not matched to a gene: 6.

The genes are TRBV7-3 and TRBJ1-2; 9 bases map to TRBD1. Losses at the gene ends were 4 bases for V and 4 bases for J; bases not matched to a gene: 4. CDR1 is SGHTA, CDR2 FQGTGA, per germline. The CDR3 is made up of 14 amino acids. The CDR3 DNA reads TGTGCCAGCAGCTCGACAGGGGGTGGCTATGGCTACACCTTC. Amino acids: CASSSTGGGYGYTF.

J is TRBJ1-2 and V is TRBV4-2, with 8 bases matching TRBD1. Trimming took 0 bases from V and 4 from J; bases not matched to a gene: 10. The CDR3 length is 17 residues. Germline V gene lookup returns CDR1 LGHNA and CDR2 YNFKEQ. The CDR3 region is CASSQEADRGMIYGYTF. The CDR3 DNA follows: TGTGCCAGCAGCCAAGAAGCCGACAGGGGAATGATCTATGGCTACACCTTC.

This chain connects TRBV5-4 to TRBJ2-7; 7 bases are shared with TRBD1. V lost 1 base and J lost 2; bases outside the gene matches: 9. The CDR3 covers 16 residues. Germline assignment: CDR1 SGHNT and CDR2 YYREEE (reference sequence). CDR3 in DNA: TGTGCCAGCAGCTTGACACAAGACAGGGCTGCCTACGAGCAGTACTTC. As protein: CASSLTQDRAAYEQYF.

The rearrangement uses TRBV4-1 and TRBJ1-5; D is undetermined. There are 17 residues in the CDR3. The V and J ends lost 0 bases and 15 bases respectively, with 27 bases between them. Germline lookup yields CDR1 MGHRA and CDR2 YSYEKL. CDR3 protein: CASSQDDPLAPGFRRHF. The DNA for the CDR3 is TGCGCCAGCAGCCAAGATGATCCCCTCGCCCCCGGGTTCCGCCGGCATTTT.

The chain has TRBV28 and TRBJ1-5; D remains ambiguous. The CDR3 length is 11 residues. Per germline, CDR1 MDHEN and CDR2 SYDVKM. The V and J ends lost 8 bases and 2 bases respectively, with 4 bases between them. The CDR3 protein is CASGGNQPQHF. The CDR3 coding sequence is TGTGCCAGCGGGGGCAATCAGCCCCAGCATTTT.

This clone has a single count. V is TRBV28 and J is TRBJ2-7, with 7 bases aligning to TRBD1. Germline V gene sequence: CDR1 MDHEN, CDR2 SYDVKM. CDR3 length equals 14 residues. V gave up 10 bases and J gave up 2 bases; unmatched junction bases: 11. CDR3 sequence reads: CATTPQTGPYEQYF. The DNA of the CDR3 is TGTGCCACAACCCCCCAGACAGGGCCCTACGAGCAGTACTTC.